A single sample is the source of the 29 T cell receptor beta chains below, sequenced in a study of lymphopenia after photon versus proton radiotherapy. Data came from immunoSEQ multiplex PCR; TCRdb stores just in-frame clones and leaves some out. The profile covers approximately 45,000 clones, with roughly 85% appearing a single time and 2% to 2.5% taken by the ten largest. The sequenced sample was peripheral blood, obtained from a patient treated with photon-based radiotherapy. These TCRs come from a middle-aged man with gastric cancer.

The chain joins TRBV12-2 to TRBJ2-5; the listed D gene, TRBD1, was not tested against the DNA. TRBV12-2 is shown as a pseudogene. The CDR3 is made up of 15 amino acids. The CDR3: CASRLGDLGGETQYF. CDR3 bases: TGTGCAAGTCGCTTAGGCGATCTAGGGGGAGAGACCCAGTACTTC.

The chain uses TRBV11-2 and TRBJ1-2; the D is unclear. Germline-derived CDR1 and CDR2 are SGHAT and FQNNGV. With 1 base removed from V and 2 bases from J, the gap between germline ends came to 11 bases. There are 15 residues in the CDR3. CDR3: CASSLAGKGNYGYTF. The DNA for the CDR3 is TGTGCCAGCAGCTTAGCGGGGAAGGGAAACTATGGCTACACCTTC.

The V gene is TRBV25-1, the J gene TRBJ2-1, with 9 bases aligning to TRBD1. Trimming took 9 bases from V and 6 from J; bases not matched to a gene: 18. CDR1 and CDR2 (germline): MGHDK, SYGVNS. The CDR3 runs 17 residues. The CDR3 here is CARPRDREIKESNEQFF. The CDR3 DNA is TGTGCCAGGCCCCGGGACAGGGAAATCAAGGAGTCCAATGAGCAGTTCTTC.

This CDR3 is CASLGQAATPNYGYTF. Here the CDR3 DNA reads TGTGCCAGCTTGGGGCAGGCAGCCACCCCTAACTATGGCTACACCTTC. The chain recombines TRBV6-6 with TRBJ1-2; a weak D match, TRBD1 (5 bases). With 8 bases removed from V and 0 bases from J, the gap between germline ends came to 19 bases. The V gene's germline CDR1 is MNHNY and CDR2 SVGAGI (reference sequence). This CDR3 contains 16 residues.

This chain uses TRBV27 with TRBJ1-2; 9 nucleotides align to TRBD1. Germline assignment: CDR1 MNHEY and CDR2 SMNVEV (reference sequence). Trimming cost V 5 bases and J 10 bases; bases outside gene matches: 8. CDR3 length: 13 residues. Here the CDR3 DNA reads TGTGCCAGCAGTGCGGGACAGGGTTTTGTCTACACCTTC. Protein product: CASSAGQGFVYTF.

The rearrangement joins TRBV9 to TRBJ2-7; D gene ambiguous. V was clipped by 4 bases and J by 7 bases, with 21 bases between them. Germline V lookup: CDR1 SGDLS, CDR2 YYNGEE. The CDR3 consists of 15 residues. The CDR3 nucleotides read TGTGCCAGCAGCCCCGACCTTAACACCGGTCGGGAGCAGTACTTC. Its protein is CASSPDLNTGREQYF.

This chain uses TRBV13 with TRBJ2-1; unclear D gene. The CDR3 is made up of 12 amino acids. Deletions cut 1 base from V and 4 bases from J, with 2 bases between. Germline CDR1 is PRHDT and CDR2 is FYEKMQ (reference sequence). CDR3 loop: CASSLEYNEQFF. For the CDR3, the DNA is TGTGCCAGCAGCTTAGAATACAATGAGCAGTTCTTC.

Written as DNA, the CDR3 is TGTGCCAGCAGCTTAGGGACGGCCTACAATGAGCAGTTCTTC. Its translation: CASSLGTAYNEQFF. The gene calls are TRBV7-5 and TRBJ2-1. TRBV7-5 is listed as a pseudogene. The CDR3 is 14 residues long.

The genes are TRBV9 and TRBJ2-5; 7 bases fit TRBD1. The end of the DNA is better explained by TRBJ2-7, so the J call may be wrong. The CDR3 spans 16 residues. Per the germline V gene, CDR1 is SGDLS and CDR2 is YYNGEE. CDR3 nucleotides: TGTGCCAGCAGCGTCGGGGCCGGGACAGACGCCTACGAGCAGTACTTC. This encodes CASSVGAGTDAYEQYF.

J is TRBJ2-5 and V is TRBV7-2; D gene ambiguous. Trimming left V 2 bases short and J 5 bases short, with 9 bases between. CDR1 is SGHTA, CDR2 FQGNSA, per germline. CDR3 length equals 13 residues. CDR3 residues: CASSLFRSETQYF. The CDR3 DNA is TGTGCCAGCAGCTTATTCCGTTCGGAGACCCAGTACTTC. Filled out from reference TRBV7-2 and TRBJ2-5, the complete variable domain reads GAGVSQSPSNKVTEKGKDVELRCDPISGHTALYWYRQSLGQGLEFLIYFQGNSAPDKSGLPSDRFSAERTGGSVSTLTIQRTQQEDSAVYLCASSLFRSETQYFGPGTRLLVL.

The CDR3 region has the DNA TGCGCCAGCAGCTTCGTGGAAGGAGGCGAGCAGTACTTC. Translated, it gives CASSFVEGGEQYF. The rearrangement links TRBV5-1 to TRBJ2-7, with TRBD2 as a possible D gene (5 bases). The germline V gene encodes CDR1 SGHRS and CDR2 YFSETQ. V dropped 2 bases and J dropped 6 bases, with 12 bases sitting between them. This CDR3 has 13 amino acids.

The V gene is TRBV2, the J gene TRBJ2-1; TRBD2 agrees at 8 bases. Germline V gene sequence: CDR1 SNHLY, CDR2 FYNNEI. V lost 3 bases, J lost 4 bases, and 5 bases stayed unmatched. The length of the CDR3 is 15 residues. CDR3: CASSELAGEYNEQFF. CDR3 nucleotide sequence: TGTGCCAGCAGTGAGCTAGCGGGCGAGTACAATGAGCAGTTCTTC.

This clone was found once. The chain combines TRBV10-3 with TRBJ1-1, with TRBD1 matching over 7 bases. The V and J ends lost 4 bases and 0 bases, in that order; junction bases with no gene match: 2. CDR1 is ENHRY and CDR2 is SYGVKD in the germline V gene. The CDR3 is 14 residues long. DNA of the CDR3: TGTGCCATCAGTGCTGACAGGGTGAACACTGAAGCTTTCTTT. As protein: CAISADRVNTEAFF.

V and J are TRBV6-5 and TRBJ1-6; unclear D gene. The germline CDR1 and CDR2 sequences are MNHEY and SVGAGI. The CDR3 runs to 13 residues. The V end was cut by 4 bases, the J end by 6 bases, with 7 bases between. Here the CDR3 reads CASSSLSNSPLHF. CDR3 DNA: TGTGCCAGCAGTTCCCTCTCTAATTCACCCCTCCACTTT.

The rearrangement joins TRBV11-2 to TRBJ2-2; D assignment may be TRBD1 or TRBD2 (5 bases each). This CDR3 comprises 19 residues. V gave up 4 bases and J gave up 4 bases, with 25 bases separating them. CDR1 is SGHAT and CDR2 is FQNNGV in the germline V gene. CDR3: CASSSVYQFMGESTGELFF. CDR3 coding DNA: TGTGCCAGCAGCTCAGTTTACCAGTTTATGGGGGAAAGCACCGGGGAGCTGTTTTTT.

Turning to this clone: The junction departs from the called germline gene at one end, perhaps through a read error. The chain links TRBV11-3 to TRBJ2-7; D is unresolved. The CDR3 is made up of 13 amino acids. CDR1 and CDR2 (germline): SGHNT, YENEEA. In DNA, the CDR3 is TGTGCCAGCAGTTTAGACACCTCCTACGAGCAGTACTTC. It yields the protein CASSLDTSYEQYF.

Concerning this clone itself: A junction boundary mismatches the germline segment, possibly from a read error. The chain recombines TRBV20-1 with TRBJ1-2, with 8 positions matching TRBD1. The CDR3 is 10 residues long. Germline CDR1 reads DFQATT; CDR2 reads SNEGSKA (reference sequence). This chain's CDR3 is CSATGQGWLF. The CDR3 DNA follows: TGCAGTGCTACCGGACAGGGTTGGCTCTTC.

Sample share makes this clone medium-sized (0.01 to 0.1%). The chain carries TRBV7-2 and TRBJ1-5, with D unresolved. Trimming cost V 8 bases and J 2 bases, with 10 bases left between them. The CDR3 totals 13 residues. The germline V gene encodes CDR1 SGHTA and CDR2 FQGNSA. The CDR3: CASSRSGNQPQHF. CDR3 coding DNA: TGTGCCAGCTCTAGGAGCGGCAATCAGCCCCAGCATTTT.

The rearrangement uses TRBV5-4 and TRBJ1-1, with D possibly matching TRBD1 (6 bases). Trimming stripped 3 bases from V and 10 bases from J, with 16 bases between. Germline loops: CDR1 SGHNT, CDR2 YYREEE (reference sequence). The CDR3 extends over 13 amino acids. The CDR3 loop is CASSSPGAHVAFF. Here the CDR3 DNA reads TGTGCCAGCAGCTCCCCGGGGGCCCATGTAGCTTTCTTT.

This chain uses TRBV30 with TRBJ1-2; 8 positions agree with TRBD1. The ends lost 4 bases at V and 7 bases at J; junction bases unmatched: 8. This CDR3 is 13 amino acids long. Germline-derived CDR1 and CDR2 are GTSNPN and SVGIG (reference sequence). This CDR3 is CAWTSDRDGGYTF. Written as DNA, the CDR3 is TGTGCCTGGACCTCGGACAGGGACGGTGGCTACACCTTC.

This clone was detected only a few times. The V and J genes are TRBV18 and TRBJ2-7, with TRBD1 as a possible D gene (5 bases). This CDR3 region has 14 residues. The V gene's germline CDR1 is KGHSH and CDR2 LQKENI. Trimming took 1 base from V and 3 from J, leaving 10 bases between them. The CDR3 nucleotides are TGTGCCAGCTCACCACAACAGGCCGTCTACGAGCAGTACTTC. Protein: CASSPQQAVYEQYF.

The chain carries TRBV7-9 and TRBJ2-1; D not resolved. V gave up 5 bases and J gave up 4 bases, with 12 bases separating them. CDR3 length: 14 amino acids. CDR1 and CDR2 from the germline V gene are SEHNR and FQNEAQ (reference sequence). CDR3 sequence: CASSSTGPYNEQFF. CDR3 DNA sequence: TGTGCCAGCAGCAGTACCGGGCCATACAATGAGCAGTTCTTC. The full variable domain, in which reference TRBV7-9 and TRBJ2-1 provide the parts outside the CDR3, is DTGVSQNPRHKITKRGQNVTFRCDPISEHNRLYWYRQTLGQGPEFLTYFQNEAQLEKSRLLSDRFSAERPKGSFSTLEIQRTEQGDSAMYLCASSSTGPYNEQFFGPGTRLTVL.

The genes are TRBV11-2 and TRBJ2-3; no firm D call. V dropped 4 bases and J dropped 2 bases, with 7 bases sitting between them. CDR1 and CDR2 from the germline V gene are SGHAT and FQNNGV. This CDR3 comprises 13 residues. This CDR3 reads CASSSGPTDTQYF. Here the CDR3 DNA reads TGTGCCAGCAGCTCTGGCCCCACAGATACGCAGTATTTT.

This chain connects TRBV5-8 to TRBJ1-5, with D possibly matching TRBD1 (5 bases). The V end was cut by 2 bases, the J end by 0 bases, with 9 bases between. The CDR3 is 15 amino acids. Germline lookup yields CDR1 SGHTS and CDR2 YDEGEE. The CDR3 sequence is CASSFRQLSNQPQHF. The CDR3 nucleotides read TGTGCCAGCAGCTTTCGACAGCTTAGCAATCAGCCCCAGCATTTT. Using reference TRBV5-8 and TRBJ1-5 for the parts outside the CDR3, the full variable domain is EAGVTQSPTHLIKTRGQQATLRCSPISGHTSVYWYQQALGLGLQFLLWYDEGEERNRGNFPPRFSGRQFPNYSSELNVNALELEDSALYLCASSFRQLSNQPQHFGDGTRLSIL.

V is TRBV4-1 and J is TRBJ2-1; possibly TRBD1 for D (7 bases). This CDR3 comprises 13 residues. Trimming removed 8 bases at V and 7 bases at J, with 15 bases between. CDR1 and CDR2 from the germline V gene are MGHRA and YSYEKL. CDR3 amino acids: CASGVQGRNEQFF. CDR3 nucleotide sequence: TGCGCCAGCGGGGTACAGGGGAGGAATGAGCAGTTCTTC.

The J gene is TRBJ1-1, the V gene TRBV5-1; possibly TRBD1 for D (5 bases). Germline V gene lookup returns CDR1 SGHRS and CDR2 YFSETQ. CDR3 length: 14 amino acids. V lost 0 bases, J lost 1 base, and 7 bases lay in between. This chain's CDR3 is CASSLGQRNTEAFF. CDR3 DNA: TGCGCCAGCAGCTTGGGACAGAGGAACACTGAAGCTTTCTTT.

The gene calls are TRBV4-3 and TRBJ2-3, with 8 bases matching TRBD1. Germline CDR1 LGHNA, CDR2 YSLEER. The CDR3 runs to 17 residues. Losses at the gene ends were 3 bases for V and 0 bases for J; bases not matched to a gene: 8. In DNA form, the CDR3 reads TGCGCCAGCAGCCAGGGGACAGGAGTTATTAGCACAGATACGCAGTATTTT. Translated, it gives CASSQGTGVISTDTQYF.

The V gene is TRBV6-5, the J gene TRBJ2-7, with 8 bases aligning to TRBD2. V was pared by 6 bases and J by 2 bases, with 9 bases of the junction left unmatched. The CDR3 has 15 amino acids. Germline V gene sequence: CDR1 MNHEY, CDR2 SVGAGI. The CDR3 reads CASRKSGRGAYEQYF. The CDR3 region has the DNA TGTGCCAGCAGGAAGTCTGGGCGGGGGGCCTACGAGCAGTACTTC.

The chain is built from TRBV11-2 and TRBJ2-5; a weak D match, TRBD2 (5 bases). The germline CDR1 and CDR2 sequences are SGHAT and FQNNGV. Trimming removed 5 bases at V and 5 bases at J, with 15 bases between. This CDR3 has 14 residues. CDR3: CASSPDGPGETQYF. CDR3 DNA: TGTGCCAGCAGCCCCGATGGGCCGGGGGAGACCCAGTACTTC.